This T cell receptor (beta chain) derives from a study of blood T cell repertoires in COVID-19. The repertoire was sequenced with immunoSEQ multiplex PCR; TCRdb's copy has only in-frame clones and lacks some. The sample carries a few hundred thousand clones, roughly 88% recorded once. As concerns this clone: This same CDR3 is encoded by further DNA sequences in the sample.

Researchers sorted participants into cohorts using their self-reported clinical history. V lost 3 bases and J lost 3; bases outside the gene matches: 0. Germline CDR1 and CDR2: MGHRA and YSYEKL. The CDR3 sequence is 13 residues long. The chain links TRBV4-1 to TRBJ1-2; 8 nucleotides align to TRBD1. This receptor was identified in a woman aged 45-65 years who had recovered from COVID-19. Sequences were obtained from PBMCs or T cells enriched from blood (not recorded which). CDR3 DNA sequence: TGCGCCAGCAGCCAGGACAGGGACTATGGCTACACCTTC. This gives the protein CASSQDRDYGYTF.